Following are 18 T cell receptor beta chains from one sample sequenced in a study of control samples from healthy donors and cancer patients (dated by TCRdb to about 2020). Library construction relied on the immunoSEQ multiplex PCR assay. This is the immuneACCESS table as TCRdb keeps it, with only in-frame sequences that have V and J called. A part of the clones is gone; compared with another copy, unresolved V genes explain less than half, and the rest is unexplained. The sample includes some 9,800 clones, with roughly 93% observed a single time. Jointly, the top ten make up 20% to 25% of the sample. The sample taken for sequencing was PBMCs. The receptor set was obtained from a man aged 55 to 70 with colorectal cancer.

The rearrangement joins TRBV28 to TRBJ2-5; D is possibly TRBD1 (5 bases). Trimming shortened V by 2 bases and J by 5 bases, and 12 bases separated the two germline ends. This CDR3 comprises 14 residues. Germline CDR1 and CDR2: MDHEN and SYDVKM. CDR3 nucleotides: TGTGCCAGCAGTTTACAGGGTTTGCGGGAGACCCAGTACTTC. This codes for CASSLQGLRETQYF. Supplemented by reference TRBV28 and TRBJ2-5, the full variable domain reads DVKVTQSSRYLVKRTGEKVFLECVQDMDHENMFWYRQDPGLGLRLIYFSYDVKMKEKGDIPEGYSVSREKKERFSLILESASTNQTSMYLCASSLQGLRETQYFGPGTRLLVL.

V is TRBV19 and J is TRBJ2-7; 8 nucleotides agree with TRBD1. In germline, CDR1 is LNHDA, CDR2 SQIVND (reference sequence). CDR3 length: 15 residues. After removal of 7 bases from V and 2 bases from J, the junction contained 10 bases not matched to a gene. CDR3 DNA: TGTGCCAGTAACCCCTACAGGGGGAGCCCCTACGAGCAGTACTTC. It specifies CASNPYRGSPYEQYF.

The V gene is TRBV28, the J gene TRBJ1-5, with 8 bases identical to TRBD1. The CDR3 runs to 14 residues. With 5 bases clipped from V and 2 bases from J, the junction kept 2 bases outside the gene matches. The germline CDR1 and CDR2 sequences are MDHEN and SYDVKM. In DNA form, the CDR3 reads TGTGCCAGCAGTGGACAGGGCGGCAATCAGCCCCAGCATTTT. Its protein product is CASSGQGGNQPQHF.

V usage is TRBV7-3 and J usage is TRBJ2-7; D may be TRBD1 or TRBD2 (6 bases each). Between the trimmed V and J ends, which lost 0 bases and 0 bases, there was a span of 12 bases. The CDR3 spans 16 residues. Looked up from germline, CDR1 is SGHTA and CDR2 is FQGTGA. The CDR3 DNA reads TGTGCCAGCAGCTTAACGGGGGGCTTAAGCTCCTACGAGCAGTACTTC. Translation: CASSLTGGLSSYEQYF.

The chain carries TRBV5-6 and TRBJ1-6; possible D gene TRBD1, 5 bases. The V end was cut by 0 bases, the J end by 6 bases, with 7 bases between. Germline V gene sequence: CDR1 SGHDT, CDR2 YYEEEE. The CDR3 totals 14 residues. The CDR3 sequence: CASSLGGGNSPLHF. CDR3 coding DNA: TGTGCCAGCAGCTTGGGGGGCGGTAATTCACCCCTCCACTTT.

The chain links TRBV7-2 to TRBJ1-6, with D unresolved. The V gene lost 1 base and the J gene lost 7 bases, with 11 bases spanning the gap. The CDR3 extends over 15 amino acids. Germline CDR1 SGHTA, CDR2 FQGNSA. In nucleotides, the CDR3 is TGTGCCAGCAGCTTAGTCCCAGACCTCAATTCACCCCTCCACTTT. Amino acid sequence: CASSLVPDLNSPLHF.

The J gene is TRBJ2-7, the V gene TRBV4-1; D is possibly TRBD2 (5 bases). This CDR3 has 14 amino acids. Trimming removed 2 bases at V and 2 bases at J, with 10 bases between. Germline V gives CDR1 MGHRA, CDR2 YSYEKL. The chain's CDR3 is CASSQFRGPYEQYF. The CDR3 bases are TGCGCCAGCAGCCAATTTCGGGGTCCCTACGAGCAGTACTTC.

The J gene is TRBJ2-7, the V gene TRBV6-5; D remains ambiguous. The V and J ends lost 0 bases and 1 base respectively, with 10 bases between them. Germline-derived CDR1 and CDR2 are MNHEY and SVGAGI. The CDR3 length is 15 residues. The CDR3 sequence is CASSYSSSTSYEQYF. Here the CDR3 DNA reads TGTGCCAGCAGTTACTCTAGTTCAACGTCCTACGAGCAGTACTTC.

The J gene is TRBJ1-2, the V gene TRBV7-9; tentatively, D is TRBD1 (6 bases). V was clipped by 4 bases and J by 7 bases, with 22 bases between them. The CDR3 is 16 amino acids. Germline V gene sequence: CDR1 SEHNR, CDR2 FQNEAQ (reference sequence). The CDR3 loop is CASSYEQGRTVGGYTF. In nucleotides, the CDR3 is TGTGCCAGCAGCTACGAACAGGGCCGAACGGTTGGTGGCTACACCTTC.

CDR3: CASSRAGVQETQYF. CDR3 DNA sequence: TGTGCCAGCAGCAGAGCGGGGGTCCAAGAGACCCAGTACTTC. V gene TRBV9 combines with J gene TRBJ2-5; TRBD2 matches at 8 bases. The V gene end was trimmed by 4 bases and the J gene end by 1 base; junction bases not matched to a gene: 3. The germline V gene encodes CDR1 SGDLS and CDR2 YYNGEE. The CDR3 has 14 residues.

The chain links TRBV2 to TRBJ2-3, with unresolved D. The V gene's germline CDR1 is SNHLY and CDR2 FYNNEI. The CDR3 totals 14 residues. Trimming removed 5 bases from V and 2 bases from J, with 11 bases in between. The CDR3 region is CASSSGIYTDTQYF. Written as DNA, the CDR3 is TGTGCCAGCAGTTCGGGCATATACACAGATACGCAGTATTTT. Together with reference TRBV2 and TRBJ2-3, the CDR3 gives the full variable domain: EPEVTQTPSHQVTQMGQEVILRCVPISNHLYFYWYRQILGQKVEFLVSFYNNEISEKSEIFDDQFSVERPDGSNFTLKIRSTKLEDSAMYFCASSSGIYTDTQYFGPGTRLTVL.

The sample holds one count of this clone. The J gene is TRBJ2-3, the V gene TRBV24-1; possible D gene TRBD2, 5 bases. This CDR3 is built from 20 residues. The germline gives CDR1 KGHDR, CDR2 SFDVKD. Trimming cost V 3 bases and J 2 bases, with 26 bases left between them. The CDR3 protein is CATSDTTSHKGSRVTDTQYF. The CDR3, as DNA: TGTGCCACCAGTGATACTACCTCACATAAAGGGTCGCGGGTCACAGATACGCAGTATTTT.

This chain connects TRBV6-2 or TRBV6-3 to TRBJ2-2, with 14 nucleotides matching TRBD2. CDR3 size: 18 residues. In germline, CDR1 is MNHEY, CDR2 SVGEGT. V lost 6 bases to trimming and J lost 2 bases; unmatched junction nucleotides: 8. This CDR3 is CASSDAGLAGDNTGELFF. The CDR3 bases are TGTGCCAGCAGCGATGCGGGACTAGCGGGGGATAACACCGGGGAGCTGTTTTTT.

The chain uses TRBV20-1 and TRBJ2-7, with a tentative D call TRBD1 (5 bases). V was trimmed by 3 bases and J by 5 bases, leaving 14 bases between them. The germline gives CDR1 DFQATT, CDR2 SNEGSKA (reference sequence). There are 13 residues in the CDR3. CDR3 DNA sequence: TGCAGTGCTAGTCGGACACCCCGGGACGAGCAGTACTTC. This translates into CSASRTPRDEQYF.

The gene calls are TRBV7-2 and TRBJ2-3; no definite D call. V was clipped by 5 bases and J by 4 bases, with 13 bases between them. This CDR3 comprises 14 residues. The germline V gene encodes CDR1 SGHTA and CDR2 FQGNSA. CDR3 in amino acids: CASSPPSDPDTQYF. The CDR3 coding sequence is TGTGCCAGCAGCCCCCCATCAGACCCAGATACGCAGTATTTT.

The chain recombines TRBV2 with TRBJ1-2, with D perhaps matching TRBD1 (5 bases). Trimming took 2 bases from V and 4 from J, leaving 17 bases between them. The CDR3 spans 16 residues. CDR1 is SNHLY and CDR2 is FYNNEI in the germline V gene. CDR3 loop: CASSEYLKGTGYGYTF. In DNA, the CDR3 is TGTGCCAGCAGTGAATATCTGAAAGGGACTGGCTATGGCTACACCTTC.

The V and J genes are TRBV11-2 and TRBJ1-2; D perhaps matches TRBD1 (5 bases). Germline lookup yields CDR1 SGHAT and CDR2 FQNNGV. V dropped 5 bases and J dropped 4 bases, with 14 bases sitting between them. This CDR3 contains 14 residues. The CDR3 spells CASSPSGGGYGYTF. The CDR3 nucleotides read TGTGCCAGCAGCCCCTCTGGGGGAGGCTATGGCTACACCTTC.

This chain uses TRBV2 with TRBJ1-5, with a weak D call TRBD1 (5 bases). Germline V CDR1 and CDR2: SNHLY, FYNNEI. The CDR3 covers 13 residues. Trimming took off 6 bases at V and 7 bases at J, with 13 bases between the two ends. CDR3 nucleotides: TGTGCCAGCAGCCTCGGGGGGATGCAGCCCCAGCATTTT. Translation gives CASSLGGMQPQHF.